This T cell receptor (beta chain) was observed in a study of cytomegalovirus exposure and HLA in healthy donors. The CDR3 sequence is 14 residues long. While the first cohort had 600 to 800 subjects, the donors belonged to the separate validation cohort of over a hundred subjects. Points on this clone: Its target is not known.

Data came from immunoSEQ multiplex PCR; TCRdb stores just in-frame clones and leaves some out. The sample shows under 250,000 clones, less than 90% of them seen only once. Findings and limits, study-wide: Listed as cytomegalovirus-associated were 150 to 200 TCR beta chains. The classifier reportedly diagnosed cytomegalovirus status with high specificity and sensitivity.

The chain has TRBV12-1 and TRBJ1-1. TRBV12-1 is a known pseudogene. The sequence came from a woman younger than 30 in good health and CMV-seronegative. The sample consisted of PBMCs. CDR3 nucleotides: TGTGCCAGCAGCTTTCCCCTCGGGAACACTGAAGCTTTCTTT. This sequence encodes CASSFPLGNTEAFF.